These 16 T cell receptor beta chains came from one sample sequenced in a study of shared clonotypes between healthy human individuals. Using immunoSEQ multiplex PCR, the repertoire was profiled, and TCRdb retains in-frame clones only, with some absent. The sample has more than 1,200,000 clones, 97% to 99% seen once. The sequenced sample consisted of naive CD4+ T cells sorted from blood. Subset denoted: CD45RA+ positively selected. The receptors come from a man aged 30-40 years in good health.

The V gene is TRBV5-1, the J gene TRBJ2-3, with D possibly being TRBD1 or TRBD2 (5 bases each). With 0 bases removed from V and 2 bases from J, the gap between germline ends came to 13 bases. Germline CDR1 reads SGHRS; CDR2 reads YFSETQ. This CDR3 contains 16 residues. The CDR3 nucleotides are TGCGCCAGCAGCTTGGGGGGGAGCCGTTCCACAGATACGCAGTATTTT. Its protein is CASSLGGSRSTDTQYF.

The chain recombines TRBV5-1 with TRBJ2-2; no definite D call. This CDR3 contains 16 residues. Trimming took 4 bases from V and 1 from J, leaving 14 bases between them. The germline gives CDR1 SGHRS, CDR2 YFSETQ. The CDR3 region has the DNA TGCGCCAGCAGCCCTACCAGTGGCGGGAACACCGGGGAGCTGTTTTTT. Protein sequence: CASSPTSGGNTGELFF.

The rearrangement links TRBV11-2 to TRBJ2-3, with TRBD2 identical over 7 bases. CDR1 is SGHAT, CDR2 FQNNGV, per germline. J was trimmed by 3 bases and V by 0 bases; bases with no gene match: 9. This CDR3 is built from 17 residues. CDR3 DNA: TGTGCCAGCAGCTTAGATCCCCCAGGACTAGTTACAGATACGCAGTATTTT. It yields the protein CASSLDPPGLVTDTQYF.

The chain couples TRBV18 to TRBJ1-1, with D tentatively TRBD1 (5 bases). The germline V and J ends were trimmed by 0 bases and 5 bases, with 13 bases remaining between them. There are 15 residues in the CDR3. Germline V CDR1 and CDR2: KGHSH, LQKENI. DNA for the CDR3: TGTGCCAGCTCACCACCGAGGGGATCGGGGACTGAAGCTTTCTTT. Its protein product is CASSPPRGSGTEAFF.

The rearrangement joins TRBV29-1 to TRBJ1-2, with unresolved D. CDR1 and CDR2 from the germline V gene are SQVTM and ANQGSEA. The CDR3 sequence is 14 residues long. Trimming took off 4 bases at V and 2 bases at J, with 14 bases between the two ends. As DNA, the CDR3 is TGCAGCGTTGTAGGGCAGAGAGAGAACTATGGCTACACCTTC. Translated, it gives CSVVGQRENYGYTF.

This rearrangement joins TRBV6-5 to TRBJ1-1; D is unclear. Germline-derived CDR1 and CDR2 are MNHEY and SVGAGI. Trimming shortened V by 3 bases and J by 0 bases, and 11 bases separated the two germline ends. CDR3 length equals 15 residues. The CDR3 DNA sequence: TGTGCCAGCAGTTATCTCCAGGTCCTGAACACTGAAGCTTTCTTT. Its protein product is CASSYLQVLNTEAFF.

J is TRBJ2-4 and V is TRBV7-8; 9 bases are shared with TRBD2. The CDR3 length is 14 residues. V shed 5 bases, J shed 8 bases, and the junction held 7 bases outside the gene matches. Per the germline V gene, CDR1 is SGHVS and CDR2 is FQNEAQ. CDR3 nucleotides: TGTGCCAGCAGCGACCCCGGACTAGCGTACATTCAGTACTTC. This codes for CASSDPGLAYIQYF.

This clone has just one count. CDR3 sequence reads: CASKRAGAAQETQYF. The CDR3, as DNA: TGTGCCAGCAAAAGAGCGGGAGCCGCCCAAGAGACCCAGTACTTC. The chain recombines TRBV28 with TRBJ2-5, with 8 bases aligning to TRBD2. With 7 bases clipped from V and 1 base from J, the junction kept 8 bases outside the gene matches. The germline gives CDR1 MDHEN, CDR2 SYDVKM. This CDR3 comprises 15 residues.

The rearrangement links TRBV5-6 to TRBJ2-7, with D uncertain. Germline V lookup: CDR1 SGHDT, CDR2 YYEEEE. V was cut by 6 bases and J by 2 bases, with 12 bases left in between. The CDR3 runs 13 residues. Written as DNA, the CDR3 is TGTGCCAGCAACACAAAGGACGCCTACGAGCAGTACTTC. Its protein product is CASNTKDAYEQYF.

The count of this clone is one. CDR3 in DNA: TGTGCCAGCTCACCACCGTCTGCGGGACGGTACGAGCAGTACTTC. Translating it yields CASSPPSAGRYEQYF. The chain couples TRBV18 to TRBJ2-7; possibly TRBD2 for D (6 bases). The CDR3 contains 15 residues. Deletions cut 0 bases from V and 4 bases from J, with 13 bases between. Germline CDR1 KGHSH, CDR2 LQKENI.

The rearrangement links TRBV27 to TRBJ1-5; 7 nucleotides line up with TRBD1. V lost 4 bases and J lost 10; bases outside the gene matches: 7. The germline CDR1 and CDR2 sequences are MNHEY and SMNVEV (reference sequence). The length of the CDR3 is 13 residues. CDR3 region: CASSWDSALPQHF. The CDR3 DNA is TGTGCCAGCAGTTGGGACAGTGCTTTACCCCAGCATTTT.

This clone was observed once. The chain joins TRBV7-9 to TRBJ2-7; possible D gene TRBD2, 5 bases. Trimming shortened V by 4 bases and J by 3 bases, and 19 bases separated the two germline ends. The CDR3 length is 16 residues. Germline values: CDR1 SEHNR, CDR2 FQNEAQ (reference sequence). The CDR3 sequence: CASSSPAGNSNYEQYF. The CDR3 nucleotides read TGTGCCAGCAGCTCCCCAGCCGGGAACTCTAACTACGAGCAGTACTTC. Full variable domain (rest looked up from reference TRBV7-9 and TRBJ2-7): DTGVSQNPRHKITKRGQNVTFRCDPISEHNRLYWYRQTLGQGPEFLTYFQNEAQLEKSRLLSDRFSAERPKGSFSTLEIQRTEQGDSAMYLCASSSPAGNSNYEQYFGPGTRLTVT.

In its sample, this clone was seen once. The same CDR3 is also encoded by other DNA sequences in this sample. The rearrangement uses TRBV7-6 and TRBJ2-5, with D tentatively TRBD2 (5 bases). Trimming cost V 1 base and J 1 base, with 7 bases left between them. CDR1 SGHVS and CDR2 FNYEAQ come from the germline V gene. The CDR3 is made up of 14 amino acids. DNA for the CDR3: TGTGCCAGCAGCTTAGGGACTGGCCAAGAGACCCAGTACTTC. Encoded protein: CASSLGTGQETQYF.

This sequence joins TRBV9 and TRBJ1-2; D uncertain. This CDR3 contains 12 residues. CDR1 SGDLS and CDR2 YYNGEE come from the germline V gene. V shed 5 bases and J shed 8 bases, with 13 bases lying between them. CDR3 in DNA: TGTGCCAGCAGTGCAGTTGGGGTGGGCTACACCTTC. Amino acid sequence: CASSAVGVGYTF.

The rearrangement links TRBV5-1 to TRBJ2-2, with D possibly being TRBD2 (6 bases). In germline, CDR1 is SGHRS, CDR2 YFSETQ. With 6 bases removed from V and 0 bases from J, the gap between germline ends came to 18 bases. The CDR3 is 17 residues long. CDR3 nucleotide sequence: TGCGCCAGCACTGTCCAAACGGGGGTTACGAACACCGGGGAGCTGTTTTTT. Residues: CASTVQTGVTNTGELFF.

In DNA, the CDR3 is TGTGCCAGCTACCGGGACAGGGGAGAGACCCAGTACTTC. It codes for CASYRDRGETQYF. V usage is TRBV18 and J usage is TRBJ2-5; 10 bases map to TRBD1. Germline-derived CDR1 and CDR2 are KGHSH and LQKENI. CDR3 size: 13 residues. Losses at the gene ends were 7 bases for V and 4 bases for J; bases not matched to a gene: 3.